This TCR beta chain was recorded in a study of shared clonotypes between healthy human individuals. The CDR3 is made up of 15 amino acids. Germline CDR1 and CDR2: SNHLY and FYNNEI. With 4 bases removed from V and 0 bases from J, the gap between germline ends came to 10 bases. As processed by the authors: Filtering was not the same, since immunoSEQ gave junction-only sequences without quality scores. TCRdb keeps only in-frame clones here, not all; method: immunoSEQ multiplex PCR. The V and J calls and clone size were taken over from that table, and D and trimming were inferred from the DNA. The sample has some 2,400,000 clones; roughly 95% are singletons.

The TCR originated in a man aged 18 to 35 in good health. Material: naive CD4+ T cells sorted from blood. Subset defined: CD45RA+ positively selected. The V and J genes are TRBV2 and TRBJ1-5, with D hard to call. CDR3 nucleotides: TGTGCCAGCAGTGTAGAGGCAACTAGCAATCAGCCCCAGCATTTT. Protein product: CASSVEATSNQPQHF.